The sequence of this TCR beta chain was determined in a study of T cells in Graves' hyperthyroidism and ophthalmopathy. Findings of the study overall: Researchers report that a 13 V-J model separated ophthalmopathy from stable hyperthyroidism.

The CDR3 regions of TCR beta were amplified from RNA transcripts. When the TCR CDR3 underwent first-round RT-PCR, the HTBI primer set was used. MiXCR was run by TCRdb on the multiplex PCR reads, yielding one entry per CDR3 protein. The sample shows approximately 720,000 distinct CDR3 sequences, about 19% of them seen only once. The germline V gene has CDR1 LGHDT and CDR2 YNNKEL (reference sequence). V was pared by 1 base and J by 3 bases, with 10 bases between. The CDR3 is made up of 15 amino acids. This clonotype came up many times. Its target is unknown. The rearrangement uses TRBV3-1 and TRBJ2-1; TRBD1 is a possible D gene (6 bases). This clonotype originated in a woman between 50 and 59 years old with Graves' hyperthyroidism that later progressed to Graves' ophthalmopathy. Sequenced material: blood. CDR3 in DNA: TGTGCCAGCAGCCAAGTGGGGGCGATCTACAATGAGCAGTTCTTC. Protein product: CASSQVGAIYNEQFF.